This entry concerns a single TCR beta chain. From germline, CDR1 is SEHNR and CDR2 FQNEAQ (reference sequence). J lost 12 bases, V lost 4 bases, and 15 bases had no gene match. The CDR3 is 15 residues long. This entry belongs to a study of shared clonotypes between healthy human individuals. Study-wide context: Each donor contributed plates that comprised three CD4 naive, three CD4 memory, two CD8 naive and one CD8 memory.

In the study's own analysis: Junction-only immunoSEQ sequences carried no quality scores, so filtering differed. Data came from immunoSEQ multiplex PCR; TCRdb stores just in-frame clones and leaves some out. The DNA gave D and trimming, while V, J and clone size come from that table. The sample carries some 2,100,000 clones, about 94% recorded once. Sequenced material: naive CD4+ T cells sorted from blood. The subset here: CD45RA+ positively selected. The chain recombines TRBV7-9 with TRBJ1-3, with 7 positions matching TRBD1. This TCR came from a young man in good health. CDR3 DNA: TGTGCCAGCAGCTCGGACAGGACCTCCCCGACCGACATATATTTT. This sequence encodes CASSSDRTSPTDIYF. The whole variable domain, remainder taken from reference TRBV7-9 and TRBJ1-3, is DTGVSQNPRHKITKRGQNVTFRCDPISEHNRLYWYRQTLGQGPEFLTYFQNEAQLEKSRLLSDRFSAERPKGSFSTLEIQRTEQGDSAMYLCASSSDRTSPTDIYFGEGSWLTVV.